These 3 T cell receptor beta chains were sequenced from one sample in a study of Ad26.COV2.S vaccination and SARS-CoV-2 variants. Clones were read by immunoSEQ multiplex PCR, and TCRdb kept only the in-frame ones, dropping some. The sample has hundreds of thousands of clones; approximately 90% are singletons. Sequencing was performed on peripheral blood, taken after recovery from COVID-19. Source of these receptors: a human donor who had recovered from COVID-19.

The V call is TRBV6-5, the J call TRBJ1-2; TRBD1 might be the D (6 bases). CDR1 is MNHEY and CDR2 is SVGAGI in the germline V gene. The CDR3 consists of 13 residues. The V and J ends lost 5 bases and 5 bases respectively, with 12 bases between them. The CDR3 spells CASSSQGWYGYTF. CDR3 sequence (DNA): TGTGCCAGCAGTAGCCAGGGGTGGTATGGCTACACCTTC.

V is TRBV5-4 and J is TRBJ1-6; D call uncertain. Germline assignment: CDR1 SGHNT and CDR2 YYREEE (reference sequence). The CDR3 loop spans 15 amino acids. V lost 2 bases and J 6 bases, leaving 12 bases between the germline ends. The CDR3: CASSFGRVSNSPLHF. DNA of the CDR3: TGTGCCAGCAGCTTTGGGAGGGTTTCTAATTCACCCCTCCACTTT. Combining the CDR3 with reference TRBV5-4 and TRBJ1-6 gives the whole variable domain ETGVTQSPTHLIKTRGQQVTLRCSSQSGHNTVSWYQQALGQGPQFIFQYYREEENGRGNFPPRFSGLQFPNYSSELNVNALELDDSALYLCASSFGRVSNSPLHFGNGTRLTVT.

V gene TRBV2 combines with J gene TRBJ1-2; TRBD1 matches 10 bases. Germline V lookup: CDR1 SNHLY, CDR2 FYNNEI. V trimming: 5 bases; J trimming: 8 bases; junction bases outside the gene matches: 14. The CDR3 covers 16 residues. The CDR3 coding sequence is TGTGCCAGCAGTTCGATAAGGACAGGGGGAAATCGCGGCTACACCTTC. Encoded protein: CASSSIRTGGNRGYTF. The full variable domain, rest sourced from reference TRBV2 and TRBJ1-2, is EPEVTQTPSHQVTQMGQEVILRCVPISNHLYFYWYRQILGQKVEFLVSFYNNEISEKSEIFDDQFSVERPDGSNFTLKIRSTKLEDSAMYFCASSSIRTGGNRGYTFGSGTRLTVV.